Shown below are 5 T cell receptor beta chains from a single sample sequenced in a study of blood T cell repertoires in COVID-19. Profiling relied on immunoSEQ multiplex PCR, and the TCRdb table lists in-frame clones only, not all of them. The table has fewer than 250,000 clones, 80% to 90% seen once. Specimen: PBMCs or T cells enriched from blood (not recorded which). The source of these receptors is a woman aged 45-60 years who had been exposed to COVID-19.

V gene TRBV7-9 combines with J gene TRBJ2-7; 7 nucleotides match TRBD1. In germline, CDR1 is SEHNR, CDR2 FQNEAQ (reference sequence). This CDR3 is 13 amino acids long. With V trimmed by 6 bases and J by 5 bases, 7 bases remained unmatched. The CDR3 reads CASSPTGEDEQYF. CDR3 in DNA: TGTGCCAGCAGTCCCACAGGGGAAGACGAGCAGTACTTC.

This sequence joins TRBV9 and TRBJ1-3; D possibly corresponds to TRBD1 (6 bases). CDR1 is SGDLS, CDR2 YYNGEE, per germline. V was shortened by 7 bases and J by 1 base, with 12 bases between the two germline ends. This CDR3 comprises 14 residues. CDR3: CASGEGVSGNTIYF. Written as DNA, the CDR3 is TGTGCCAGCGGTGAGGGGGTATCTGGAAACACCATATATTTT. Drawing the rest from reference TRBV9 and TRBJ1-3, the complete variable domain is DSGVTQTPKHLITATGQRVTLRCSPRSGDLSVYWYQQSLDQGLQFLIQYYNGEERAKGNILERFSAQQFPDLHSELNLSSLELGDSALYFCASGEGVSGNTIYFGEGSWLTVV.

The CDR3 coding sequence is TGCGCCAGCAGCCAATCTAACCCTGGGAGGGATACGCAGTATTTT. Translated: CASSQSNPGRDTQYF. V usage is TRBV4-1 and J usage is TRBJ2-3; the D gene is possibly TRBD2 (6 bases). Germline CDR1 MGHRA, CDR2 YSYEKL. Trimming shortened V by 2 bases and J by 6 bases, and 15 bases separated the two germline ends. This CDR3 is 15 amino acids long.

The J gene is TRBJ1-5, the V gene TRBV7-2; TRBD1 aligns across 8 bases. The CDR3 covers 14 residues. Germline values: CDR1 SGHTA, CDR2 FQGNSA. V was clipped by 5 bases and J by 5 bases; unmatched bases: 5. The CDR3 protein is CASSPGGGHQPQHF. DNA of the CDR3: TGTGCCAGCAGCCCAGGGGGCGGGCATCAGCCCCAGCATTTT. The variable domain in full, completed from reference TRBV7-2 and TRBJ1-5, reads GAGVSQSPSNKVTEKGKDVELRCDPISGHTALYWYRQSLGQGLEFLIYFQGNSAPDKSGLPSDRFSAERTGGSVSTLTIQRTQQEDSAVYLCASSPGGGHQPQHFGDGTRLSIL.

The chain carries TRBV6-2 or TRBV6-3 and TRBJ1-5; 7 positions agree with TRBD1. Germline CDR1 and CDR2: MNHEY and SVGEGT. The CDR3 length is 16 residues. Losses at the gene ends were 6 bases for V and 7 bases for J; bases not matched to a gene: 15. This CDR3 reads CASSWDSSYPEQPQHF. Written as DNA, the CDR3 is TGTGCCAGCAGCTGGGACAGCTCCTATCCAGAACAGCCCCAGCATTTT.